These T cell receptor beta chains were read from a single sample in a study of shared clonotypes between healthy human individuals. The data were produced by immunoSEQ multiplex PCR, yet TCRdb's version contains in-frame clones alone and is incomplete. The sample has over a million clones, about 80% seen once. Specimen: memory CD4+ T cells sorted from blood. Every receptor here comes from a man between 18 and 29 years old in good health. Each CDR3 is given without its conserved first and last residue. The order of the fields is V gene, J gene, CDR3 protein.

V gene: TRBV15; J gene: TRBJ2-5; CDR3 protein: ATSRDRRTIPY
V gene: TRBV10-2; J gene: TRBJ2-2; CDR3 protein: AGRKGQGSTGELF
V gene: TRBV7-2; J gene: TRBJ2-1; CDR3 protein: ASSLEGQNYNEQF
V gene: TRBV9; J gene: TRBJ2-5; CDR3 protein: ASSVGQIRETQY
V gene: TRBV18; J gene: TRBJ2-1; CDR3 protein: ASSPGLEYEQF
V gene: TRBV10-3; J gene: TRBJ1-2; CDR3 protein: AISETGKVGYT
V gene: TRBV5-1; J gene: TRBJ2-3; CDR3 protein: ASSLEGTRTDTQY
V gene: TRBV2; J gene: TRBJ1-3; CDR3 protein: ASGGGGPGNTIY
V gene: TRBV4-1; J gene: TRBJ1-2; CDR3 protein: ASSEENRAYGYT
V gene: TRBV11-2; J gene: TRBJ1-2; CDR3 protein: ASRGIAGQGRGNGYT
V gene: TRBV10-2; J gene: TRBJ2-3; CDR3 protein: ASSEFGYQDTQY
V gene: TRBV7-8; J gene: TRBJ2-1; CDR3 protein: ASGGAAGQDEQF
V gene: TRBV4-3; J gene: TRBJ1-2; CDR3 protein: ASSQDSGVGYGYT
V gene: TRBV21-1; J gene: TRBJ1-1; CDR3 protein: ASSNGYLNTEAF
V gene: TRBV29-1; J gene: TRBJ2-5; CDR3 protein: SVEFGTGGKETQY
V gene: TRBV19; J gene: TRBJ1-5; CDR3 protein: ASSAQGGSNQPQH
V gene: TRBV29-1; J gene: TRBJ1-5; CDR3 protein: SVELPGGQPQH
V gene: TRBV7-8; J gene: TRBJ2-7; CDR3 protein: ASSEDRGNEQY
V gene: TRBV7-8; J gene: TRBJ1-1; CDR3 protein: ASSLRERTEAF
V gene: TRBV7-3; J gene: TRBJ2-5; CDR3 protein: ASSLTFGRQETQY
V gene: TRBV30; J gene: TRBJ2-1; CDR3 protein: AWRTQGGSYNEQF
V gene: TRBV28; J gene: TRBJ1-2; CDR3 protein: ASRSPRAANYGYT